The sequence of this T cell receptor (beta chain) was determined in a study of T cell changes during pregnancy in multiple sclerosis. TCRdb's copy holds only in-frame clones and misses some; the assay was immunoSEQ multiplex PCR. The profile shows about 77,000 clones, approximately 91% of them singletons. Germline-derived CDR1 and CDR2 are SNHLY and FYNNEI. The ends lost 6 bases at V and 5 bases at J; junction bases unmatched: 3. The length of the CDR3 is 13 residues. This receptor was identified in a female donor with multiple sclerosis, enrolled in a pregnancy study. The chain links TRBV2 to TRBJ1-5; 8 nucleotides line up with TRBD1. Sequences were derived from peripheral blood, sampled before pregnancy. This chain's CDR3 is CASRQGEDQPQHF. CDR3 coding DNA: TGTGCCAGCAGACAGGGGGAGGATCAGCCCCAGCATTTT.